The TCR beta chain described here comes from a study of control samples from healthy donors and cancer patients. Measured with immunoSEQ multiplex PCR; TCRdb has only the in-frame clones, and not every one. Counted here are about 120,000 clones, around nine tenths occurring once; the ten biggest clones make up about an eighth. Trimming took 3 bases from V and 0 from J; bases not matched to a gene: 13. The germline V gene encodes CDR1 SGHRS and CDR2 YFSETQ. The CDR3 has 19 residues. This sequence originates from a young man in good health. The gene calls are TRBV5-1 and TRBJ2-5; TRBD2 matches 11 bases. The source material was blood. CDR3 sequence reads: CASSSYSGGATINQETQYF. CDR3 DNA sequence: TGCGCCAGCAGCTCCTATAGCGGGGGGGCTACAATAAACCAAGAGACCCAGTACTTC. The whole variable domain, filled in from reference TRBV5-1 and TRBJ2-5, reads KAGVTQTPRYLIKTRGQQVTLSCSPISGHRSVSWYQQTPGQGLQFLFEYFSETQRNKGNFPGRFSGRQFSNSRSEMNVSTLELGDSALYLCASSSYSGGATINQETQYFGPGTRLLVL.